This TCR beta chain originates from a study of T-cell reconstitution after alpha-beta-depleted transplantation in children. Unique molecular identifiers were incorporated when the TCRbeta library was constructed. TCRdb used MiXCR to reprocess the PCR reads, holding one entry per CDR3 protein. The sample has hundreds of thousands of distinct CDR3 sequences; roughly a quarter are singletons. Overall study results and limits: Expanded clones from the graft, numbering several hundred, reportedly supplied alpha-beta T cells about two months after transplant. T-cell numbers and diversity, one year after transplant, stemmed largely from T cells that were newly produced. Some patients' high day-60 TCRbeta diversity was traced to surviving recipient T cells and thymic progenitors.

A few counts support this clonotype. Antigen unknown. V shed 6 bases and J 2 bases; nucleotides not matched to a gene: 3. This CDR3 contains 13 residues. Looked up from germline, CDR1 is MNHEY and CDR2 is SVGEGT. Specimen: PBMCs, mostly from graft donor cells, collected 360 days after TCRalphabeta/CD19-depleted stem cell transplant. The chain couples TRBV6-2 or TRBV6-3 to TRBJ2-5; 7 nucleotides agree with TRBD1. This receptor was taken from a female patient aged 2-9 years who had a stem cell transplant for congenital amegakaryocytic thrombocytopenia, so the T cells may come from the graft donor. CDR3 bases: TGTGCCAGCAGCGGGACAGAGCAAGAGACCCAGTACTTC. This encodes CASSGTEQETQYF.